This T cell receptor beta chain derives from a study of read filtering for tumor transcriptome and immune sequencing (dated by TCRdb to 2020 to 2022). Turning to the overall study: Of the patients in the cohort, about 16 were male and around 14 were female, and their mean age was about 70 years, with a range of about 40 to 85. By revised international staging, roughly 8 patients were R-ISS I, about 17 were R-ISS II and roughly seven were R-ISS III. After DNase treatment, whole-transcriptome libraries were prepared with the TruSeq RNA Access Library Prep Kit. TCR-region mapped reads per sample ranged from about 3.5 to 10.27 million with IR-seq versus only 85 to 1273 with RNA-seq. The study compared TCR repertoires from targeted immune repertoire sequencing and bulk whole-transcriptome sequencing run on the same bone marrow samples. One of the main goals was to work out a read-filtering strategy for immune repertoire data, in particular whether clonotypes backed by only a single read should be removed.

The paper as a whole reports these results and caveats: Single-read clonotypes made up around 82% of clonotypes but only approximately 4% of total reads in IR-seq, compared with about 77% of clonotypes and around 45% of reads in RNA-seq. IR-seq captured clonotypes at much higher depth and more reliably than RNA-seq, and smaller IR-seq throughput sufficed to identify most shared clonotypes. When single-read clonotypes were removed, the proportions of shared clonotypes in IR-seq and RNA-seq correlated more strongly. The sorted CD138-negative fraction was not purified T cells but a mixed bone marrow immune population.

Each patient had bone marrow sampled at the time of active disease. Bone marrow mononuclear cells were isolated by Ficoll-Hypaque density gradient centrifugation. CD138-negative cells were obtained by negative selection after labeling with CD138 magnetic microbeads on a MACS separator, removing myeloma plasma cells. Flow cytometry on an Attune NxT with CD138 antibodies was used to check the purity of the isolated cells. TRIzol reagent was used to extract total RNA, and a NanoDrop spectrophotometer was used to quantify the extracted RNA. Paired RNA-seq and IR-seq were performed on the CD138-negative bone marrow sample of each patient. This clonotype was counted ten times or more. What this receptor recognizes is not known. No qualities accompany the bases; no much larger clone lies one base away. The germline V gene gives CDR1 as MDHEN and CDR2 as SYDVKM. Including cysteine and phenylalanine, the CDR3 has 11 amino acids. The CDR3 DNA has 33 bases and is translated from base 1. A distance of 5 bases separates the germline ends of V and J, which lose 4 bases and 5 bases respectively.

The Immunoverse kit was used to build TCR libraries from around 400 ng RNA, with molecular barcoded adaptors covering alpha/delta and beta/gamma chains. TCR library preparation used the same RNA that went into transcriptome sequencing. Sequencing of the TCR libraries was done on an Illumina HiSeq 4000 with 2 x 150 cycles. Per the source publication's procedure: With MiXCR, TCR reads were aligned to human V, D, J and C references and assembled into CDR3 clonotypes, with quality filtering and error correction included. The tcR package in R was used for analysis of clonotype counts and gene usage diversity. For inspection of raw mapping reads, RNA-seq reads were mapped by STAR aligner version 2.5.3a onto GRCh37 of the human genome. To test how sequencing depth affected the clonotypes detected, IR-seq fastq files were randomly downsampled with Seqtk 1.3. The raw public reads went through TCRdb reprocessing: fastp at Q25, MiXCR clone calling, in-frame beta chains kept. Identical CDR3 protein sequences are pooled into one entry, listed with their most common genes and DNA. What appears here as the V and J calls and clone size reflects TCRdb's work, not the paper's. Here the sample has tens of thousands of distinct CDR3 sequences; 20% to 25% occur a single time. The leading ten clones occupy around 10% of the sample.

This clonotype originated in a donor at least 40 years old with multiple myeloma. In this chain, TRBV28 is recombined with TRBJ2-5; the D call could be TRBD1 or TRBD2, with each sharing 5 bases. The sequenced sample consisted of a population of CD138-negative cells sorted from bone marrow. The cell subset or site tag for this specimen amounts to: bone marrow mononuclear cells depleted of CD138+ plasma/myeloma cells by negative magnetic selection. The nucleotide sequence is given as TGTGCCAGCAGTTGGGGGGAGACCCAGTACTTC. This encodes CASSWGETQYF.